The source of this TCR beta chain is a study of cytomegalovirus exposure and HLA in healthy donors. The donors comprised healthy bone marrow donors. The PCR was carried out with 60 Vbeta primers and 13 Jbeta primers. Profiled with immunoSEQ multiplex PCR; TCRdb holds only in-frame clones, not every one. The table records some 87,000 clones, around 77% of them present only once. This CDR3 is 15 amino acids long. V trimming: 2 bases; J trimming: 3 bases; junction bases outside the gene matches: 2. Germline V gene sequence: CDR1 SGDLS, CDR2 YYNGEE. The rearrangement joins TRBV9 to TRBJ2-2; 9 bases are a match to TRBD2. The sequenced sample consisted of PBMCs. This receptor was identified in a middle-aged man in good health and CMV-seropositive. The CDR3 protein is CASSVSGGYTGELFF. CDR3 bases: TGTGCCAGCAGCGTTAGCGGGGGCTACACCGGGGAGCTGTTTTTT.